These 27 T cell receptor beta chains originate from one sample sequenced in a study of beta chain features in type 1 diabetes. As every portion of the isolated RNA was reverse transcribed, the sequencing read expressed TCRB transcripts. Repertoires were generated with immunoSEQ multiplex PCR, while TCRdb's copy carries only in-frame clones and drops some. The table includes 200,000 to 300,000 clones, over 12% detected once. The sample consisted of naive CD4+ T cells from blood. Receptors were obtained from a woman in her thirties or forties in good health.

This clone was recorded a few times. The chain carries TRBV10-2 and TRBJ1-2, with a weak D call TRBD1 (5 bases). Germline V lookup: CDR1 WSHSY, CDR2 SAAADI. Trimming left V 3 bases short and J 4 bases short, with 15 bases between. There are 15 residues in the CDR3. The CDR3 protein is CASSDRRGIGYGYTF. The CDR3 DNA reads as TGCGCCAGCAGTGACCGCCGGGGGATCGGCTATGGCTACACCTTC.

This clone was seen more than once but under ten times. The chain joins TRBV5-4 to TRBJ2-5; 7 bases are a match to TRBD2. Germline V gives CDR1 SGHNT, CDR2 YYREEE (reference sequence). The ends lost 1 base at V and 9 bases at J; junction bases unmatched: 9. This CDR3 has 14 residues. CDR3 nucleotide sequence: TGTGCCAGCAGCTTGATGGCGGGGGAACAGGCCCAGTACTTC. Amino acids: CASSLMAGEQAQYF.

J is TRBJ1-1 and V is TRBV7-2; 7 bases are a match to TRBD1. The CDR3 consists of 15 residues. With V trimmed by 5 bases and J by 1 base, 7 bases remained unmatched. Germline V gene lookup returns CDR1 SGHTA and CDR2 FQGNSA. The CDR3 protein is CASSDPRGANTEAFF. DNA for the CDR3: TGTGCCAGCAGCGACCCCAGGGGGGCGAACACTGAAGCTTTCTTT. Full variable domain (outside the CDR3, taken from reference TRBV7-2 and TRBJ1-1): GAGVSQSPSNKVTEKGKDVELRCDPISGHTALYWYRQSLGQGLEFLIYFQGNSAPDKSGLPSDRFSAERTGGSVSTLTIQRTQQEDSAVYLCASSDPRGANTEAFFGQGTRLTVV.

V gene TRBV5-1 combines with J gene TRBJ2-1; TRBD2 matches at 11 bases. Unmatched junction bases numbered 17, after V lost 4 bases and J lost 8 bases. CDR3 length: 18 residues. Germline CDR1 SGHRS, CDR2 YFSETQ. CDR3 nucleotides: TGCGCCAGCAGCGTGAGTCTAGCGGGGGGTAAATCGGGTTATGAGCAGTTCTTC. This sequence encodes CASSVSLAGGKSGYEQFF.

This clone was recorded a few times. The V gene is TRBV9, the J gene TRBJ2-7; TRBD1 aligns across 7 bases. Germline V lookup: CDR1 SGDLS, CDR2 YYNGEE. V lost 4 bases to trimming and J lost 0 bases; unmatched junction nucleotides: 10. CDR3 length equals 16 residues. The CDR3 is CASSPRGQSFSYEQYF. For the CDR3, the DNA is TGTGCCAGCAGCCCCCGGGGACAGTCTTTCTCCTACGAGCAGTACTTC. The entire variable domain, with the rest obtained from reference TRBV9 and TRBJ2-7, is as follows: DSGVTQTPKHLITATGQRVTLRCSPRSGDLSVYWYQQSLDQGLQFLIQYYNGEERAKGNILERFSAQQFPDLHSELNLSSLELGDSALYFCASSPRGQSFSYEQYFGPGTRLTVT.

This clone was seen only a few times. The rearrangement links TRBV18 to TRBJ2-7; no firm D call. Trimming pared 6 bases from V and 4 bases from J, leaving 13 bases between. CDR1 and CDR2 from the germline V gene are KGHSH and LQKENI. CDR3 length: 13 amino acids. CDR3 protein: CASSPSTDYEQYF. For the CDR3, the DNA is TGTGCCAGCTCGCCCTCCACAGATTACGAGCAGTACTTC. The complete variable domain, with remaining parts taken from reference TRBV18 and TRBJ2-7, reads NAGVMQNPRHLVRRRGQEARLRCSPMKGHSHVYWYRQLPEEGLKFMVYLQKENIIDESGMPKERFSAEFPKEGPSILRIQQVVRGDSAAYFCASSPSTDYEQYFGPGTRLTVT.

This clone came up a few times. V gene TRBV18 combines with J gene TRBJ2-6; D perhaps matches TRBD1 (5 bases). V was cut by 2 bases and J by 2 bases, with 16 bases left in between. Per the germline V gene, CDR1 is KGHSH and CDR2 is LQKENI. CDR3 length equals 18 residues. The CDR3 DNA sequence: TGTGCCAGCTCACCAATCACGCAGGGTGCTCCTGGGGCCAACGTCCTGACTTTC. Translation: CASSPITQGAPGANVLTF.

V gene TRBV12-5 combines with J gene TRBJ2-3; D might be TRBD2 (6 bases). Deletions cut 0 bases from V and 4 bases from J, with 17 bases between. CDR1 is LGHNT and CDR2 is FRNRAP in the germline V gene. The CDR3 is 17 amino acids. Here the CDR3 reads CASGLVSGTHSPDTQYF. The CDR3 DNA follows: TGTGCTAGTGGTTTGGTCTCCGGGACTCATTCTCCAGATACGCAGTATTTT.

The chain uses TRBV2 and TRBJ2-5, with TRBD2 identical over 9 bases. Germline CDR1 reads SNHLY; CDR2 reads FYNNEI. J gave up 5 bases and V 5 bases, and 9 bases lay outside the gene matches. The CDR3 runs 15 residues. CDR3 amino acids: CASSQIAGAGETQYF. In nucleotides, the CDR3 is TGTGCCAGCAGTCAAATAGCGGGGGCCGGGGAGACCCAGTACTTC.

The CDR3 DNA sequence: TGCGCCAGCAGCCTAGATCTAGCGGGCGCGTGGAATGAGCAGTTCTTC. This codes for CASSLDLAGAWNEQFF. This sequence joins TRBV5-1 and TRBJ2-1; TRBD2 matches at 8 bases. The CDR3 runs to 16 residues. CDR1 is SGHRS and CDR2 is YFSETQ in the germline V gene. With V trimmed by 4 bases and J by 7 bases, 13 bases remained unmatched.

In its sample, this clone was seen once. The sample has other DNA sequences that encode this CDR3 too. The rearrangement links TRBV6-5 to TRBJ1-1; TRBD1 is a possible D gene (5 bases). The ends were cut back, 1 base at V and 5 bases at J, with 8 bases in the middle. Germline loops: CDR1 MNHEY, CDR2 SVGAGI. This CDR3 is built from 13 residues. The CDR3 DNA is TGTGCCAGCAGTTACTTCGGGGGAACTGAAGCTTTCTTT. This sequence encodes CASSYFGGTEAFF.

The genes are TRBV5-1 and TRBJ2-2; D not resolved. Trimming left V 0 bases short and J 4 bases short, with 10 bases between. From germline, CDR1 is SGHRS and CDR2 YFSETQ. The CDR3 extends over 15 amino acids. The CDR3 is CASSLVVLGTGELFF. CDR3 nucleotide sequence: TGCGCCAGCAGCTTGGTTGTTCTAGGCACCGGGGAGCTGTTTTTT. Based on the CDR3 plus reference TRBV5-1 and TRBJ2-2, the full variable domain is KAGVTQTPRYLIKTRGQQVTLSCSPISGHRSVSWYQQTPGQGLQFLFEYFSETQRNKGNFPGRFSGRQFSNSRSEMNVSTLELGDSALYLCASSLVVLGTGELFFGEGSRLTVL.

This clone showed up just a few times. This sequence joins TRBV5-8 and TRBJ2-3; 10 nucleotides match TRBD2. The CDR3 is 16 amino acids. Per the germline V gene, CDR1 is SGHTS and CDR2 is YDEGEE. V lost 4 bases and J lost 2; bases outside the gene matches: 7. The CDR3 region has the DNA TGTGCCAGCAGCCTCCTAGCGGGGGCTTCCACAGATACGCAGTATTTT. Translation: CASSLLAGASTDTQYF.

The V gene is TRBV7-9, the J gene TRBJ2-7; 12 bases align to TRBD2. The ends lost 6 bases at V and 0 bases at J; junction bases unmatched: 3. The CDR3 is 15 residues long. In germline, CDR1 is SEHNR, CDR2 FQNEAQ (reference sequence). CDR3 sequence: CASRSTSGGSYEQYF. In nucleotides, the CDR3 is TGTGCCAGCAGGTCGACTAGCGGGGGCTCCTACGAGCAGTACTTC. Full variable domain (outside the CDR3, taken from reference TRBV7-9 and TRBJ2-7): DTGVSQNPRHKITKRGQNVTFRCDPISEHNRLYWYRQTLGQGPEFLTYFQNEAQLEKSRLLSDRFSAERPKGSFSTLEIQRTEQGDSAMYLCASRSTSGGSYEQYFGPGTRLTVT.

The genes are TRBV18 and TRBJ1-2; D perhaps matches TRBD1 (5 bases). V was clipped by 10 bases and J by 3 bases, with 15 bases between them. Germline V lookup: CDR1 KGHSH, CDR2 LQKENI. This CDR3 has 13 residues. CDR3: CATSRDLDYGYTF. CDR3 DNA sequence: TGTGCCACCTCCAGGGATTTGGACTATGGCTACACCTTC.

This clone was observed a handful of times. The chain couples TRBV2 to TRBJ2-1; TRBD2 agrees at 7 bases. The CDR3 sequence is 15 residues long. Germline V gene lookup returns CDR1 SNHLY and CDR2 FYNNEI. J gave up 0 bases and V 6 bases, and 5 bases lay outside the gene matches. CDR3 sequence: CASRERDFSYNEQFF. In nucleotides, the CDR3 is TGTGCCAGCAGGGAGCGGGATTTCTCCTACAATGAGCAGTTCTTC.

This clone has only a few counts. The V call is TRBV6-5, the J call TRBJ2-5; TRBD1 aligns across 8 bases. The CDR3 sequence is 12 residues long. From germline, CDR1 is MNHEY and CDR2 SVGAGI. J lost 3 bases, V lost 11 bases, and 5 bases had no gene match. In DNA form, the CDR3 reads TGTGCCTCTCGGACAGGGAAAGAGACCCAGTACTTC. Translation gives CASRTGKETQYF.

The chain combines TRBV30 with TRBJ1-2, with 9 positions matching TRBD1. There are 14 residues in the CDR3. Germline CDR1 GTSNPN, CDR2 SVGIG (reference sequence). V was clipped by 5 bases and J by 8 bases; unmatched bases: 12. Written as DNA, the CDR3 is TGTGCCTGGTATTTGGGGACAGGGTTTGGAGGCTACACCTTC. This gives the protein CAWYLGTGFGGYTF.

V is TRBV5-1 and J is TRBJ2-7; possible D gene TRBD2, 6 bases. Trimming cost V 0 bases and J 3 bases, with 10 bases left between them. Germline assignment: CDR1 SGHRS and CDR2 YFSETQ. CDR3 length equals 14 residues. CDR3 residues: CASSLAPGDYEQYF. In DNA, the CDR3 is TGCGCCAGCAGCTTGGCCCCGGGGGACTACGAGCAGTACTTC.

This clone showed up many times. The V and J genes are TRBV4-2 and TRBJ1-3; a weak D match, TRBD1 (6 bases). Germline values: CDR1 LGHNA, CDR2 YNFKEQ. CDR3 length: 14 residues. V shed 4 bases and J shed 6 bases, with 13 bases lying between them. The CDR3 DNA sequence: TGTGCCAGCAGCCCGGAAACAGGGAAAAACACCATATATTTT. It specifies CASSPETGKNTIYF.

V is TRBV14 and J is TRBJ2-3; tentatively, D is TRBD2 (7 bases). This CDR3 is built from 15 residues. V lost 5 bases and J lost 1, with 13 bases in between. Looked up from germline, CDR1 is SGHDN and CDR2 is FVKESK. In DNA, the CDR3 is TGTGCCAGCAGCTTTGGGGGGGCCGGCACAGATACGCAGTATTTT. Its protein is CASSFGGAGTDTQYF.

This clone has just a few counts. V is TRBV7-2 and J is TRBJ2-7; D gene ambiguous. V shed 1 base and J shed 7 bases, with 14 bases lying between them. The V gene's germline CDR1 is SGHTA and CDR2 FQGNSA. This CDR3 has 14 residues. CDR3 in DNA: TGTGCCAGCAGCTTAGGTCCCCCCCCGCGGGAGCAGTACTTC. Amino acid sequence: CASSLGPPPREQYF.

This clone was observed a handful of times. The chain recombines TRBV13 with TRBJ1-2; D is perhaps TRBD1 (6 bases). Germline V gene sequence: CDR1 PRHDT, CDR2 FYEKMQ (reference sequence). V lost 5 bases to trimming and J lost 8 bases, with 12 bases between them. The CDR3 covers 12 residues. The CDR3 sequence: CASSVTGRGYTF. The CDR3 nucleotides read TGTGCCAGCAGCGTGACAGGACGAGGCTACACCTTC.

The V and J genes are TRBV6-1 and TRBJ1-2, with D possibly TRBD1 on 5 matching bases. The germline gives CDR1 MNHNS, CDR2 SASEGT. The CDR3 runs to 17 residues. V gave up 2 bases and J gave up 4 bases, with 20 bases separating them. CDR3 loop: CASSELGAQVKSYGYTF. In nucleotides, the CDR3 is TGTGCCAGCAGTGAACTAGGGGCTCAGGTTAAGTCCTATGGCTACACCTTC.

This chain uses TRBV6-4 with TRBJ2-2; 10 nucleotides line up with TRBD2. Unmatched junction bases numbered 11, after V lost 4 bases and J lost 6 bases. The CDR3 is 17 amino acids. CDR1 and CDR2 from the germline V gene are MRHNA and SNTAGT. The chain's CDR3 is CASSVKLAGITPGELFF. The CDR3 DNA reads TGTGCCAGCAGTGTCAAACTAGCGGGGATTACGCCCGGGGAGCTGTTTTTT.

CDR3 DNA sequence: TGTGCCAGCAGCTCCCTGGGAGTCGGGCATCAGCCCCAGCATTTT. It specifies CASSSLGVGHQPQHF. The chain has TRBV6-5 and TRBJ1-5; unclear D gene. The germline V and J ends were trimmed by 6 bases and 5 bases, with 17 bases remaining between them. In germline, CDR1 is MNHEY, CDR2 SVGAGI. This CDR3 spans 15 amino acids.

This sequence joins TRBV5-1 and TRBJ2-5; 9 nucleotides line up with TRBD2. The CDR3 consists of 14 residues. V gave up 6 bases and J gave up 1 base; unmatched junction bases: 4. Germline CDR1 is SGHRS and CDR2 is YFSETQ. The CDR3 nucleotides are TGCGCCAGCACGACTAGCGGCTTCCAAGAGACCCAGTACTTC. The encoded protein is CASTTSGFQETQYF.